One and the same sample provided the 29 T cell receptor beta chains below, sequenced in a study of cytomegalovirus exposure and HLA in healthy donors (dated by TCRdb to 2017 to 2019). The library was obtained by the immunoSEQ multiplex PCR assay. For the multiplex PCR, a mixture combining 60 forward primers for TCR Vbeta segments and 13 reverse primers for TCR Jbeta segments was used. Here the immuneACCESS table is served through TCRdb, limited to in-frame sequences with V and J called. Missing clones are a known gap in these copies; in checked studies unresolved V genes cover under half, and the rest lacks a known reason. For this sample the table gives about 130,000 clones, of which about 82% were detected only once. The ten largest clones capture around 2% of the sample. Sequenced input: PBMCs. Receptor source: a female donor in good health and CMV-seropositive.

The chain links TRBV27 to TRBJ2-5; D possibly corresponds to TRBD1 (6 bases). Germline V gives CDR1 MNHEY, CDR2 SMNVEV (reference sequence). The CDR3 has 13 residues. Trimming took 6 bases from V and 0 from J, leaving 8 bases between them. The CDR3 is CASRDSYQETQYF. The CDR3 DNA sequence: TGTGCCAGCAGGGACAGTTACCAAGAGACCCAGTACTTC.

J is TRBJ2-7 and V is TRBV5-1; the match to TRBD2 covers 9 bases. CDR3 size: 15 residues. The V segment lost 0 bases and the J segment 2 bases; nucleotides outside the gene matches: 3. Germline lookup yields CDR1 SGHRS and CDR2 YFSETQ. CDR3 sequence reads: CASSLASGTTYEQYF. CDR3 in DNA: TGCGCCAGCAGCTTGGCTAGCGGGACCACCTACGAGCAGTACTTC.

V and J are TRBV5-5 and TRBJ2-5, with TRBD2 matching 11 bases. The CDR3 has 15 residues. The ends lost 3 bases at V and 5 bases at J; junction bases unmatched: 6. Germline loops: CDR1 SGHKS, CDR2 YYEKEE (reference sequence). The CDR3 DNA reads TGTGCCAGCAGCTCGGGACTAGCGGATCGGGAGACCCAGTACTTC. Its translation: CASSSGLADRETQYF.

The chain combines TRBV11-3 with TRBJ2-7; 8 bases line up with TRBD2. From germline, CDR1 is SGHNT and CDR2 YENEEA. The CDR3 contains 15 residues. The V and J ends lost 4 bases and 5 bases, in that order; junction bases with no gene match: 10. CDR3 residues: CASSSPGLGRDEQYF. DNA for the CDR3: TGTGCCAGCAGCTCACCGGGACTAGGGAGGGACGAGCAGTACTTC.

The chain joins TRBV7-2 to TRBJ2-4; D is possibly TRBD2 (6 bases). The germline CDR1 and CDR2 sequences are SGHTA and FQGNSA. V was cut by 2 bases and J by 5 bases, with 10 bases left in between. This CDR3 region has 14 residues. Here the CDR3 reads CASSLSQRENIQYF. The CDR3 DNA reads as TGTGCCAGCAGCTTAAGCCAGCGGGAAAACATTCAGTACTTC.

This chain links TRBV5-5 with TRBJ2-1, with 8 bases that match TRBD2. Germline CDR1 and CDR2: SGHKS and YYEKEE (reference sequence). The CDR3 sequence is 15 residues long. After removal of 5 bases from V and 4 bases from J, the junction contained 8 bases not matched to a gene. The CDR3 loop reads CASRPGVAGYNEQFF. The CDR3 DNA reads as TGTGCCAGCAGACCCGGAGTAGCGGGGTACAATGAGCAGTTCTTC. Together with reference TRBV5-5 and TRBJ2-1, the CDR3 gives the full variable domain: DAGVTQSPTHLIKTRGQQVTLRCSPISGHKSVSWYQQVLGQGPQFIFQYYEKEERGRGNFPDRFSARQFPNYSSELNVNALLLGDSALYLCASRPGVAGYNEQFFGPGTRLTVL.

The rearrangement joins TRBV5-1 to TRBJ1-4; 9 bases are a match to TRBD1. The CDR3 has 14 amino acids. V lost 4 bases to trimming and J lost 8 bases; unmatched junction nucleotides: 6. In germline, CDR1 is SGHRS, CDR2 YFSETQ. Here the CDR3 reads CASSPTGGREKLFF. The CDR3 DNA sequence: TGCGCCAGCAGCCCGACAGGGGGGCGGGAAAAACTGTTTTTT.

The V and J genes are TRBV2 and TRBJ2-7; TRBD1 matches at 7 bases. The germline V gene has CDR1 SNHLY and CDR2 FYNNEI. The trim removed 7 bases at V and 1 base at J, leaving 7 bases unmatched. The CDR3 is 14 residues long. The CDR3 region is CASTLTGTSYEQYF. CDR3 DNA sequence: TGTGCCAGCACCCTGACAGGGACGTCCTACGAGCAGTACTTC.

Notes on this clone: Other DNA sequences within the sample encode an identical CDR3. This chain joins TRBV19 and TRBJ1-2, with TRBD1 identical over 9 bases. The CDR3 covers 13 residues. Germline CDR1 LNHDA, CDR2 SQIVND (reference sequence). Trimming took 10 bases from V and 4 from J; bases not matched to a gene: 7. The CDR3 DNA is TGTGCCACTGGGGACAGGGATTCCTATGGCTACACCTTC. Encoded protein: CATGDRDSYGYTF. The full variable domain, its missing parts supplied by reference TRBV19 and TRBJ1-2, is DGGITQSPKYLFRKEGQNVTLSCEQNLNHDAMYWYRQDPGQGLRLIYYSQIVNDFQKGDIAEGYSVSREKKESFPLTVTSAQKNPTAFYLCATGDRDSYGYTFGSGTRLTVV.

The rearrangement uses TRBV6-8 and TRBJ2-2, with D perhaps TRBD2 (6 bases). The CDR3 length is 16 residues. Between the trimmed V and J ends, which lost 9 bases and 2 bases, there was a span of 19 bases. Germline CDR1 MNHGY, CDR2 SAAAGT. This CDR3 is CARSGTSEINTGELFF. DNA of the CDR3: TGTGCCAGGTCGGGGACTTCGGAAATCAACACCGGGGAGCTGTTTTTT.

This chain links TRBV18 with TRBJ1-1; D is unresolved. Germline values: CDR1 KGHSH, CDR2 LQKENI. CDR3 size: 14 residues. Deletions cut 6 bases from V and 1 base from J, with 12 bases between. The CDR3 spells CASSLHPGNTEAFF. CDR3 in DNA: TGTGCCAGCTCTTTACACCCGGGGAACACTGAAGCTTTCTTT.

This chain links TRBV5-1 with TRBJ2-1, with TRBD2 as a possible D gene (5 bases). Germline CDR1 reads SGHRS; CDR2 reads YFSETQ. The V end was cut by 0 bases, the J end by 8 bases, with 18 bases between. The CDR3 has 16 amino acids. The CDR3 sequence: CASSLELRGEVDEQFF. CDR3 nucleotides: TGCGCCAGCAGCTTGGAACTCCGGGGAGAGGTCGATGAGCAGTTCTTC.

This clone turned up a few times. The CDR3 region is CASSLGTGEKLFF. CDR3 DNA: TGTGCCAGCAGCTTAGGGACAGGAGAAAAACTGTTTTTT. The chain joins TRBV7-9 to TRBJ1-4; the match to TRBD1 covers 7 bases. The V gene end was trimmed by 1 base and the J gene end by 8 bases; junction bases not matched to a gene: 1. From germline, CDR1 is SEHNR and CDR2 FQNEAQ (reference sequence). The CDR3 is 13 amino acids.

This chain uses TRBV7-9 with TRBJ1-2, with TRBD1 identical over 10 bases. This CDR3 is built from 15 residues. Germline-derived CDR1 and CDR2 are SEHNR and FQNEAQ (reference sequence). The V gene end was trimmed by 2 bases and the J gene end by 5 bases; junction bases not matched to a gene: 5. CDR3 protein: CASSLIGTGVYGYTF. CDR3 coding DNA: TGTGCCAGCAGCTTAATTGGGACAGGGGTTTATGGCTACACCTTC.

In this sample, this clone turned up once. The rearrangement joins TRBV5-1 to TRBJ1-1; 8 bases align to TRBD1. This CDR3 spans 13 amino acids. CDR1 SGHRS and CDR2 YFSETQ come from the germline V gene. J gave up 4 bases and V 6 bases, and 5 bases lay outside the gene matches. The DNA of the CDR3 is TGCGCCAGCACGACAGGGGCCGGCACTGAAGCTTTCTTT. This sequence encodes CASTTGAGTEAFF.

The chain has TRBV29-1 and TRBJ2-1; TRBD2 aligns across 14 bases. This CDR3 has 12 residues. Trimming took 8 bases from V and 12 from J; bases not matched to a gene: 6. Germline V gene data show CDR1 as SQVTM and CDR2 as ANQGSEA. For the CDR3, the DNA is TGCAGCCTGGGACTAGCGGGAGAAGGGCAGTTCTTC. Its protein product is CSLGLAGEGQFF.

This clone was observed a few times. Germline is not matched at one junction end, which may reflect a read error. The V and J genes are TRBV27 and TRBJ1-2, with D unresolved. CDR3 length equals 13 residues. Per germline, CDR1 MNHEY and CDR2 SMNVEV (reference sequence). CDR3 sequence: CASSLSREDGYTF. DNA for the CDR3: TGTGCCAGCAGTCTATCCAGAGAGGATGGCTACACCTTC.

This clone was detected only a few times. This sequence joins TRBV5-1 and TRBJ2-1; 12 bases fit TRBD2. Germline CDR1 SGHRS, CDR2 YFSETQ. Germline trimming cut 0 bases from V and 8 bases from J; bases unmatched to any gene: 0. This CDR3 has 14 residues. The CDR3 sequence: CASSLGLAGDEQFF. For the CDR3, the DNA is TGCGCCAGCAGCTTGGGACTAGCGGGGGATGAGCAGTTCTTC.

This chain uses TRBV18 with TRBJ1-2, with 8 bases that match TRBD1. Unmatched junction bases numbered 7, after V lost 3 bases and J lost 4 bases. The CDR3 length is 15 residues. The germline V gene encodes CDR1 KGHSH and CDR2 LQKENI. The CDR3 is CASSPRTGRIYGYTF. The CDR3 DNA reads TGTGCCAGCTCACCTAGGACAGGGAGGATCTATGGCTACACCTTC. Together with reference TRBV18 and TRBJ1-2, the CDR3 gives the full variable domain: NAGVMQNPRHLVRRRGQEARLRCSPMKGHSHVYWYRQLPEEGLKFMVYLQKENIIDESGMPKERFSAEFPKEGPSILRIQQVVRGDSAAYFCASSPRTGRIYGYTFGSGTRLTVV.

This clone was counted between two and nine times. This rearrangement joins TRBV7-9 to TRBJ2-7; 9 bases agree with TRBD1. Trimming removed 5 bases from V and 5 bases from J; junction bases left unmatched: 7. Germline V CDR1 and CDR2: SEHNR, FQNEAQ (reference sequence). There are 14 residues in the CDR3. DNA of the CDR3: TGTGCCAGCAGCAGGGACAGGGCCCCCGACGAGCAGTACTTC. As protein: CASSRDRAPDEQYF.

This clone was picked up a small number of times. The chain joins TRBV5-4 to TRBJ2-7, with 12 bases identical to TRBD2. V was clipped by 2 bases and J by 3 bases; unmatched bases: 3. Looked up from germline, CDR1 is SGHNT and CDR2 is YYREEE (reference sequence). The CDR3 contains 15 residues. In DNA, the CDR3 is TGTGCCAGCAGCTTAAGGACTAGCGGGAACTACGAGCAGTACTTC. Protein product: CASSLRTSGNYEQYF.

V usage is TRBV19 and J usage is TRBJ1-5; D not resolved. The V end lost 3 bases, the J end lost 7 bases, and 16 bases lay between the germline ends. CDR3 length equals 15 residues. CDR1 and CDR2 (germline): LNHDA, SQIVND (reference sequence). The CDR3 here is CASSISFRVGQPQHF. The CDR3 coding sequence is TGTGCCAGTAGTATCTCGTTTCGGGTCGGACAGCCCCAGCATTTT.

The J gene is TRBJ2-1, the V gene TRBV5-1; 9 nucleotides line up with TRBD2. The CDR3 runs to 15 residues. The trim removed 1 base at V and 7 bases at J, leaving 6 bases unmatched. Germline CDR1 SGHRS, CDR2 YFSETQ. CDR3 nucleotide sequence: TGCGCCAGCAGCTTGTCTGCGGGAGGGCCGAATGAGCAGTTCTTC. Translated, it gives CASSLSAGGPNEQFF.

CDR3 residues: CASSLGTSGNQPQHF. In DNA form, the CDR3 reads TGTGCCAGCAGCTTAGGGACGTCAGGGAATCAGCCCCAGCATTTT. The chain has TRBV7-9 and TRBJ1-5; perhaps TRBD1 as D (5 bases). The germline gives CDR1 SEHNR, CDR2 FQNEAQ (reference sequence). CDR3 length equals 15 residues. V lost 1 base and J lost 4, with 11 bases in between.

This chain uses TRBV6-5 with TRBJ1-5, with D perhaps matching TRBD1 (5 bases). From germline, CDR1 is MNHEY and CDR2 SVGAGI. CDR3 length: 14 amino acids. V lost 3 bases to trimming and J lost 4 bases, with 10 bases between them. For the CDR3, the DNA is TGTGCCAGCAGTTATCAAGGGGAAAATCAGCCCCAGCATTTT. Encoded protein: CASSYQGENQPQHF.

The genes are TRBV10-3 and TRBJ1-2; TRBD1 is a possible D gene (6 bases). V was cut by 6 bases and J by 7 bases, with 15 bases left in between. CDR3 length equals 13 residues. Germline values: CDR1 ENHRY, CDR2 SYGVKD. For the CDR3, the DNA is TGTGCCATCAGCGAGGGGGGGGCGCGTGGCTACACCTTC. This translates into CAISEGGARGYTF.

The V call is TRBV7-9, the J call TRBJ1-1, with D perhaps TRBD1 (6 bases). There are 14 residues in the CDR3. The germline V and J ends were trimmed by 5 bases and 3 bases, with 13 bases remaining between them. The germline gives CDR1 SEHNR, CDR2 FQNEAQ (reference sequence). In DNA form, the CDR3 reads TGTGCCAGCAGCCCGGGGGAGGGGGACACTGAAGCTTTCTTT. Translating gives CASSPGEGDTEAFF.

This clone was seen a handful of times. The chain links TRBV5-4 to TRBJ2-5; D is unresolved. The CDR3 sequence is 13 residues long. Trimming shortened V by 2 bases and J by 3 bases, and 8 bases separated the two germline ends. Germline assignment: CDR1 SGHNT and CDR2 YYREEE (reference sequence). The CDR3 DNA reads TGTGCCAGCAGCTTCCCCCCCGAAGAGACCCAGTACTTC. The encoded protein is CASSFPPEETQYF.

The V gene is TRBV10-3, the J gene TRBJ2-3; D not certain. The ends were cut back, 3 bases at V and 2 bases at J, with 9 bases in the middle. CDR1 and CDR2 (germline): ENHRY, SYGVKD. CDR3 length: 14 amino acids. DNA of the CDR3: TGTGCCATCAGTGATCCGCGGAACACAGATACGCAGTATTTT. Encoded protein: CAISDPRNTDTQYF.